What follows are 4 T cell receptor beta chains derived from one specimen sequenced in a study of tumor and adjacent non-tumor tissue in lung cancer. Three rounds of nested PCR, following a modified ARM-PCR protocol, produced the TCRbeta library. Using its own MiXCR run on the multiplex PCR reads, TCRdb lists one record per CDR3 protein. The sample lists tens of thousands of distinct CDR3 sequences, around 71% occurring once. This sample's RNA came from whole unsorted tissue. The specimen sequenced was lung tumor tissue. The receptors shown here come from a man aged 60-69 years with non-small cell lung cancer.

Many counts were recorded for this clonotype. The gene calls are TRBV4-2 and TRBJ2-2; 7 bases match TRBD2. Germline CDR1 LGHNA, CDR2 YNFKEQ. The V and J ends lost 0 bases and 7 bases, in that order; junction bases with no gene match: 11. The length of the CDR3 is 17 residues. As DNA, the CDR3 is TGTGCCAGCAGCCAAGATTGGAATAGCGGGTATAACGGGGAGCTGTTTTTT. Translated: CASSQDWNSGYNGELFF.

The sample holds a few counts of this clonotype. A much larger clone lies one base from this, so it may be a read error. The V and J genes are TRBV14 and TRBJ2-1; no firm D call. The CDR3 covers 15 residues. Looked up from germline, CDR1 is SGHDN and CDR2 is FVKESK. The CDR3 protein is CANSQGGRGYNEQFF. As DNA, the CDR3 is TGTGCCAACAGCCAAGGCGGTAGAGGCTACAATGAGCAGTTCTTC.

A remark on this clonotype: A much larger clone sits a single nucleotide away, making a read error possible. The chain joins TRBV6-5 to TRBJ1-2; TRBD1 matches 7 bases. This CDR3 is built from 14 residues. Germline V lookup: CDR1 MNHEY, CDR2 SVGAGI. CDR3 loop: CASNRQGGSGGYAF. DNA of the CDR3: TGTGCCAGCAATCGACAGGGTGGGAGTGGAGGCTACGCCTTC.

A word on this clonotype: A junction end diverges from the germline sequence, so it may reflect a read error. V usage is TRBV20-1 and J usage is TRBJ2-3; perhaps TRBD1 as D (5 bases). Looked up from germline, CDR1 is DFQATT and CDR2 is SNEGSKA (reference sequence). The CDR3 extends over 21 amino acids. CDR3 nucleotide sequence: TGCAGTGCTAGAGATTTTTTTCGACAGAGAAACTGGGATTACGACACAGATACTCAGTTTTTT. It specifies CSARDFFRQRNWDYDTDTQFF.